This T cell receptor beta chain was sequenced in a study of low-dose radiotherapy and immunotherapy resistance in tumors. CDR3 length equals 19 residues. TRAV- and TRBV-specific primers primed first-strand cDNA, covering alpha and beta chains. A constant-region primer paired with the V-primer adapter amplified TCRs over about 19 PCR cycles. TCRdb re-analysed the reads in MiXCR, keeping a single row per CDR3 protein. The sample holds 50,000 or so distinct CDR3 sequences; approximately 22% are singletons and the top ten take around 6.5%. Time point denoted: after trial treatment. Noted treatment: LDRT plus nivolumab, ipilimumab, low-dose cyclophosphamide and aspirin (RACIN trial). On this clonotype itself: One junction end disagrees with the germline gene, perhaps due to a read error.

Here the sequenced sample was PBMCs, taken after low-dose radiotherapy plus immunotherapy. This sequence joins TRBV5-3 and TRBJ2-7; TRBD2 agrees at 11 bases. TRBV5-3 is given ORF status, its function remaining uncertain. This TCR came from a male donor with prostate cancer. CDR3 DNA: TGTGCCAGCAGCTTCGCCGGGACTAGCGGCAGGAGGTCCCGGGGAGAGCAGTACTTC. It codes for CASSFAGTSGRRSRGEQYF.